This TCR beta chain originates from a study of T cell repertoires in cytomegalovirus infection. Study overall: It was the public TCR beta signatures that indicated both CMV infection and matching HLA type.

Study findings and constraints: Pooled public TCR beta family frequency picked out CMV carriers with the relevant HLA.

TCRdb re-called the reads through MiXCR, storing one row per CDR3 protein. Of about 900,000 distinct CDR3 sequences in the sample, approximately 32% were seen once. As concerns this clonotype: What it binds is unknown.

Between the trimmed V and J ends, which lost 5 bases and 4 bases, there was a span of 20 bases. Germline values: CDR1 SGHTA, CDR2 FQGNSA. This CDR3 is 17 amino acids long. This clonotype originated in a human donor in good health (CMV status not recorded). Some clones in this sample may be carry-over from other donors' samples. The source was cultured CD8+ T cells from PBMCs, collected from culture after CMV antigen stimulation. This chain uses TRBV7-2 with TRBJ2-2, with D unresolved. The CDR3 region has the DNA TGTGCCAGCAGCAAAAGACAATCGCCAGAGATCACCGGGGAGCTGTTTTTT. The encoded protein is CASSKRQSPEITGELFF.